This is a list of T cell receptor beta chains from one sample in a study of blood T cell repertoires in COVID-19. The repertoire was sequenced with immunoSEQ multiplex PCR; TCRdb's copy has only in-frame clones and lacks some. The sample contains some 150,000 clones, about 90% of which appear only once. The sequencing input was peripheral blood. Receptor source: a man in his forties or fifties with active COVID-19. CDR3s include the opening cysteine and the closing phenylalanine or tryptophan. D genes are given only for firm matches. Size is omitted from some rows. Given values are once, few, many or a class for expanded clones.

j_call v_call clone_size d_call cdr3_aa cdr3_nt
TRBJ2-7 TRBV6-5 NA TRBD1 CASADRVGSEQYF TGTGCCAGCGCTGACAGGGTCGGGTCCGAGCAGTACTTC
TRBJ1-2 TRBV6-5 NA NA CASSQREGYGYTF TGTGCCAGCAGTCAGAGGGAAGGCTATGGCTACACCTTC
TRBJ2-2 TRBV27 few TRBD2 CASSLAMGGSNTGELFF TGTGCCAGCAGTTTAGCGATGGGAGGGTCGAACACCGGGGAGCTGTTTTTT
TRBJ1-5 TRBV18 NA TRBD1 CASSPNRGPLGGNQPQHF TGTGCCAGCTCACCGAACAGGGGGCCCCTGGGTGGCAATCAGCCCCAGCATTTT
TRBJ1-1 TRBV2 NA NA CASRKQDGTEAFF TGTGCCAGCAGGAAACAGGATGGCACTGAAGCTTTCTTT
TRBJ2-3 TRBV6-5 once TRBD1 CASSVTGGWDTQYF TGTGCCAGCAGCGTGACAGGGGGCTGGGATACGCAGTATTTT
TRBJ1-1 TRBV5-4 NA NA CASSLDRAGEAFF TGTGCCAGCAGCTTGGACAGGGCGGGCGAAGCTTTCTTT
TRBJ1-2 TRBV18 NA TRBD1 CASSIGQGALQGYTF TGTGCCAGCTCAATAGGACAGGGGGCCCTTCAGGGCTACACCTTC
TRBJ2-1 TRBV7-2 NA TRBD2 CASSLARIAGDEQFF TGTGCCAGCAGCTTAGCGCGGATAGCGGGGGATGAGCAGTTCTTC
TRBJ1-5 TRBV6-5 NA NA CASTEMGANQPQHF TGTGCCAGCACCGAGATGGGAGCCAATCAGCCCCAGCATTTT
TRBJ1-5 TRBV7-9 NA NA CASSFRGAEPQHF TGTGCCAGCAGCTTCCGTGGGGCGGAGCCCCAGCATTTT
TRBJ1-1 TRBV7-9 NA NA CASSFTAPGGEAFF TGTGCCAGCAGCTTTACAGCCCCGGGGGGTGAAGCTTTCTTT
TRBJ2-5 TRBV7-9 NA TRBD1 CASSSNRDRVGETQYF TGTGCCAGCAGCAGTAACCGGGACAGGGTAGGGGAGACCCAGTACTTC
TRBJ1-5 TRBV4-1 NA NA CASSQDQRTNNQPQHF TGCGCCAGCAGCCAAGATCAGCGGACCAATAATCAGCCCCAGCATTTT
TRBJ2-1 TRBV7-8 NA NA CASRQAGGSSYNEQFF TGTGCCAGCAGACAAGCCGGGGGAAGCTCCTACAATGAGCAGTTCTTC
TRBJ1-1 TRBV21-1 NA NA CASTGELTAQAFF TGTGCCAGCACCGGCGAGCTGACAGCCCAAGCTTTCTTT
TRBJ2-2 TRBV3-1/TRBV3-2 NA NA CASSQRDSIPGELFF TGTGCCAGCAGCCAACGGGACTCAATCCCCGGGGAGCTGTTTTTT
TRBJ2-3 TRBV5-1 NA TRBD2 CASSPQRGAGNTQYF TGCGCCAGCAGCCCTCAGCGGGGGGCGGGGAATACGCAGTATTTT
TRBJ1-1 TRBV19 NA TRBD1 CASSRGQAPLNTEAFF TGTGCCAGTAGTAGGGGACAGGCCCCCCTGAACACTGAAGCTTTCTTT
TRBJ2-6 TRBV21-1 NA NA CASICTSDSPLPRGVLTF TGTGCCAGCATCTGCACCTCCGACTCCCCTCTGCCCCGCGGAGTCCTGACTTTC